This paragraph covers one TCR beta chain sequence. Which antigen it targets is not known. It may be a read error: a sequence one base away is much more abundant. The run used an Illumina HiSeq 2000. TCR beta chain libraries were generated by multiplex PCR amplification. The amplified TCR beta chain products were analyzed by high-throughput sequencing. The public sequencing data were trimmed at Q25 with fastp and processed into clonotypes with MiXCR by TCRdb, which kept only in-frame beta chains. Identical CDR3 proteins give one entry, which carries the most common genes and DNA. The sample table contains 13,000 or so distinct CDR3 sequences; only one count was recorded for 55% to 65% of them. The ten biggest clones cover approximately 49% of the sample. This sample stems from a study of breast tumors, draining lymph nodes, adjacent tissues (dated by TCRdb to about 2016). With regard to the full study: TCR beta repertoires were compared across tumor, adjacent nontumor tissue and axillary lymph nodes obtained from breast cancer patients. The study was designed to assess the relationships and possible T-cell exchange between tumor, surrounding tissue and draining lymph node repertoires in human breast cancer.

The adjacent samples were made up of nontumor breast tissue around the tumor. Beyond this particular receptor, the publication reports: The similarity between tumor and nontumor tissue repertoires was significantly greater in luminal-like breast cancer than in basal-like breast cancer. The data were judged consistent with most tumor T cells deriving from the lymph node and then expanding within tumor tissue. Tumor T-cell repertoires showed less diversity than lymph node repertoires and more diversity than nontumor tissue repertoires, and tumor T-cell repertoires showed preferential V and J gene usage. The study presented the conclusion that tumor T cells originate in lymph nodes as consistent with a hypothesis, not as something directly demonstrated.

The source is a female donor with breast cancer. Some clones in this sample may be carry-over from other donors' samples. Sequencing was done on a sample of tumor-adjacent breast tissue.

For the CDR3, the sequence is CASVSTGELFF. The sequenced DNA: TGTGCCAGCGTGAGCACCGGGGAGCTGTTTTTT. The sequence joins TRBV12-3 or TRBV12-4 to TRBJ2-2; no D gene can be assigned with confidence. The CDR3, from cysteine to phenylalanine, totals 11 residues. Only the CDR3 portion is preserved as DNA: 33 bases, with reading frame beginning at the first base. The junction shows trimming of 8 bases on V and 4 bases on J, plus 5 bases between the germline ends.